The rows below give T cell receptor beta chains drawn from one sample of a study of cytomegalovirus exposure and HLA in healthy donors. TCRdb keeps only in-frame clones here, not all; method: immunoSEQ multiplex PCR. Of fewer than 75,000 clones listed, roughly four fifths are singletons. Specimen: PBMCs. The receptor source for this set is an older man in good health and CMV-seronegative. Both conserved end residues are part of each CDR3. Fields, in order: J gene, clone size, D gene, V gene, CDR3 protein, CDR3 DNA. D genes are given only for firm matches. Clone sizes are given selectively: once, few, many, or a class where the clone is expanded.

j_call: TRBJ2-2
clone_size: -
d_call: TRBD1
v_call: TRBV4-2
cdr3_aa: CASSLQGDSYTGELFF
cdr3_nt: TGTGCCAGCAGCCTACAGGGGGATTCTTACACCGGGGAGCTGTTTTTT

j_call: TRBJ1-4
clone_size: -
d_call: -
v_call: TRBV7-2
cdr3_aa: CASSSDFNEKLFF
cdr3_nt: TGTGCCAGCAGCTCGGACTTTAATGAAAAACTGTTTTTT

j_call: TRBJ2-3
clone_size: few
d_call: -
v_call: TRBV4-3
cdr3_aa: CASSQSRTGTDTQYF
cdr3_nt: TGCGCCAGCAGCCAAAGCCGTACCGGCACAGATACGCAGTATTTT

j_call: TRBJ1-4
clone_size: -
d_call: -
v_call: TRBV5-1
cdr3_aa: CASSLLATNEKLFF
cdr3_nt: TGCGCCAGCAGCTTGTTAGCAACTAATGAAAAACTGTTTTTT

j_call: TRBJ2-7
clone_size: few
d_call: -
v_call: TRBV2
cdr3_aa: CASLISREQYF
cdr3_nt: TGTGCCAGCCTTATCTCTCGCGAGCAGTACTTC

j_call: TRBJ2-1
clone_size: -
d_call: -
v_call: TRBV9
cdr3_aa: CASSVEGVPYNEQFF
cdr3_nt: TGTGCCAGCAGCGTAGAGGGGGTCCCCTACAATGAGCAGTTCTTC

j_call: TRBJ2-1
clone_size: -
d_call: -
v_call: TRBV11-2
cdr3_aa: CASSPNRDSFYEQFF
cdr3_nt: TGTGCCAGCAGCCCAAACCGGGACTCCTTTTATGAGCAGTTCTTC

j_call: TRBJ1-5
clone_size: -
d_call: -
v_call: TRBV7-9
cdr3_aa: CASSFSGVRNQPQHF
cdr3_nt: TGTGCCAGCAGCTTTTCGGGGGTTCGAAATCAGCCCCAGCATTTT

j_call: TRBJ1-2
clone_size: -
d_call: -
v_call: TRBV5-5
cdr3_aa: CASSLASGANYGYTF
cdr3_nt: TGTGCCAGCAGCTTGGCTTCGGGGGCTAACTATGGCTACACCTTC

j_call: TRBJ2-2
clone_size: -
d_call: -
v_call: TRBV5-4
cdr3_aa: CASSLGWAGNTGELFF
cdr3_nt: TGTGCCAGCAGCTTGGGGTGGGCAGGTAACACCGGGGAGCTGTTTTTT

j_call: TRBJ1-5
clone_size: -
d_call: -
v_call: TRBV19
cdr3_aa: CASTTTGKPQHF
cdr3_nt: TGTGCCAGTACCACGACAGGAAAGCCCCAGCATTTT

j_call: TRBJ2-2
clone_size: -
d_call: -
v_call: TRBV11-2
cdr3_aa: CASSGSTTGELFF
cdr3_nt: TGTGCCAGCAGCGGTAGCACGACCGGGGAGCTGTTTTTT

j_call: TRBJ2-1
clone_size: -
d_call: TRBD2
v_call: TRBV30
cdr3_aa: CAWDGGAPYNEQFF
cdr3_nt: TGTGCCTGGGACGGGGGGGCCCCCTACAATGAGCAGTTCTTC

j_call: TRBJ2-5
clone_size: -
d_call: TRBD2
v_call: TRBV7-2
cdr3_aa: CASSPGASGGQETQYF
cdr3_nt: TGTGCCAGCAGCCCCGGGGCTAGCGGGGGCCAAGAGACCCAGTACTTC

j_call: TRBJ2-7
clone_size: once
d_call: -
v_call: TRBV11-1
cdr3_aa: CASSSTLLAASHEQYF
cdr3_nt: TGTGCCAGCAGCTCCACGCTTTTAGCGGCCTCTCACGAGCAGTACTTC

j_call: TRBJ1-2
clone_size: -
d_call: TRBD1
v_call: TRBV7-9
cdr3_aa: CASSLETGNADYGYTF
cdr3_nt: TGTGCCAGCAGCTTAGAGACAGGGAACGCCGACTATGGCTACACCTTC

j_call: TRBJ1-5
clone_size: -
d_call: -
v_call: TRBV18
cdr3_aa: CASSPQTGINQPQHF
cdr3_nt: TGTGCCAGCTCACCGCAAACAGGGATCAATCAGCCCCAGCATTTT

j_call: TRBJ1-4
clone_size: few
d_call: -
v_call: TRBV7-9
cdr3_aa: CASTGATNEKLFF
cdr3_nt: TGTGCCAGCACAGGGGCTACTAATGAAAAACTGTTTTTT

j_call: TRBJ2-5
clone_size: -
d_call: TRBD1
v_call: TRBV11-3
cdr3_aa: CASSLTGSGTQYF
cdr3_nt: TGTGCCAGCAGCTTGACAGGGAGCGGGACCCAGTACTTC

j_call: TRBJ2-3
clone_size: few
d_call: TRBD2
v_call: TRBV4-3
cdr3_aa: CASSQPRSSGDNTQYF
cdr3_nt: TGCGCCAGCAGCCAACCTCGGAGTAGCGGGGATAATACGCAGTATTTT

j_call: TRBJ1-4
clone_size: -
d_call: -
v_call: TRBV2
cdr3_aa: CASSEALTRGVREKLFF
cdr3_nt: TGTGCCAGCAGTGAAGCGCTTACCAGGGGTGTCAGAGAAAAACTGTTTTTT

j_call: TRBJ2-5
clone_size: -
d_call: TRBD2
v_call: TRBV7-2
cdr3_aa: CASSLVSGGLETQYF
cdr3_nt: TGTGCCAGCAGCTTAGTCAGCGGGGGGCTGGAGACCCAGTACTTC